A single sample is the source of the 5 T cell receptor beta chains below, sequenced in a study of blood T cell repertoires in COVID-19. Sequencing was performed with immunoSEQ multiplex PCR; in TCRdb, only in-frame clones are kept and a portion is missing. The sample lists about 71,000 clones, about nine tenths seen once, with 4.5% to 5.5% in the top ten. The material sequenced was peripheral blood. The receptors originated from a woman under 30 with acute or convalescent COVID-19.

The chain recombines TRBV5-1 with TRBJ1-3; D is ambiguous. There are 15 residues in the CDR3. With 1 base removed from V and 0 bases from J, the gap between germline ends came to 8 bases. Germline loops: CDR1 SGHRS, CDR2 YFSETQ. The CDR3 is CASSLSAVSGNTIYF. CDR3 bases: TGCGCCAGCAGCTTGTCTGCAGTCTCTGGAAACACCATATATTTT.

The sample holds one count of this clone. The chain has TRBV30 and TRBJ2-5, with 9 bases aligning to TRBD2. CDR3 size: 15 residues. After removal of 0 bases from V and 4 bases from J, the junction contained 6 bases not matched to a gene. Germline CDR1 is GTSNPN and CDR2 is SVGIG (reference sequence). DNA for the CDR3: TGTGCCTGGAGTGTATTAGCGGGAGCGGGAGAGACCCAGTACTTC. Its protein is CAWSVLAGAGETQYF.

The rearrangement links TRBV9 to TRBJ2-1, with D perhaps matching TRBD2 (6 bases). The CDR3 extends over 13 amino acids. Germline V gives CDR1 SGDLS, CDR2 YYNGEE. V was pared by 4 bases and J by 4 bases, with 9 bases between. CDR3 sequence: CASSRDSYNEQFF. CDR3 DNA: TGTGCCAGCAGCCGGGACTCGTACAATGAGCAGTTCTTC.

This clone was detected only a few times. The rearrangement links TRBV4-2 to TRBJ2-2; D may be TRBD2 (6 bases). CDR3 length: 18 amino acids. Germline V gene lookup returns CDR1 LGHNA and CDR2 YNFKEQ. V shed 4 bases and J shed 2 bases, with 20 bases lying between them. CDR3 bases: TGTGCCAGCAGCCCCACAGCGGGCGGGGCGACCAACACCGGGGAGCTGTTTTTT. As protein: CASSPTAGGATNTGELFF.

The V call is TRBV5-1, the J call TRBJ2-5; a possible D gene is TRBD1 (5 bases). From germline, CDR1 is SGHRS and CDR2 YFSETQ. V gave up 1 base and J gave up 3 bases, with 13 bases separating them. The CDR3 is 15 amino acids. CDR3 nucleotides: TGCGCCAGCAGCTTGTTCCCAGGGAACAAAGAGACCCAGTACTTC. Protein: CASSLFPGNKETQYF.